Shown below are 16 T cell receptor beta chains from a single sample sequenced in a study of OX40 agonist ivuxolimab in advanced cancers. Libraries were prepared by immunoSEQ multiplex PCR; TCRdb keeps only in-frame clonotypes and omits some of them. Here the sample spans about 100,000 clones, about 91% being singletons. Source: CD4+ or CD8+ T cells sorted from blood, taken in a trial of the OX40 agonist ivuxolimab. All receptors come from an adult with an advanced solid tumor such as melanoma, head and neck, liver or kidney cancer.

V gene TRBV19 combines with J gene TRBJ1-1; 9 bases line up with TRBD1. Per the germline V gene, CDR1 is LNHDA and CDR2 is SQIVND (reference sequence). The CDR3 runs 16 residues. With 10 bases clipped from V and 5 bases from J, the junction kept 17 bases outside the gene matches. The CDR3 reads CATMERTGAGLTEAFF. The CDR3 DNA reads as TGTGCCACCATGGAGAGGACAGGGGCGGGTTTAACTGAAGCTTTCTTT. Using reference TRBV19 and TRBJ1-1 for the parts outside the CDR3, the full variable domain is DGGITQSPKYLFRKEGQNVTLSCEQNLNHDAMYWYRQDPGQGLRLIYYSQIVNDFQKGDIAEGYSVSREKKESFPLTVTSAQKNPTAFYLCATMERTGAGLTEAFFGQGTRLTVV.

The chain has TRBV2 and TRBJ1-1, with 9 bases aligning to TRBD1. After removal of 2 bases from V and 10 bases from J, the junction contained 8 bases not matched to a gene. Germline-derived CDR1 and CDR2 are SNHLY and FYNNEI. The CDR3 loop spans 14 amino acids. As DNA, the CDR3 is TGTGCCAGCAGTGAACCCTGGACAGGGGTGACAGCTTTCTTT. This translates into CASSEPWTGVTAFF. Full variable domain (missing parts from reference TRBV2 and TRBJ1-1): EPEVTQTPSHQVTQMGQEVILRCVPISNHLYFYWYRQILGQKVEFLVSFYNNEISEKSEIFDDQFSVERPDGSNFTLKIRSTKLEDSAMYFCASSEPWTGVTAFFGQGTRLTVV.

Only one count was recorded for this clone. V and J are TRBV5-1 and TRBJ1-4, with a possible D match to TRBD1 (6 bases). The CDR3 covers 16 residues. CDR1 SGHRS and CDR2 YFSETQ come from the germline V gene. Between the trimmed V and J ends, which lost 0 bases and 7 bases, there was a span of 16 bases. The CDR3 loop reads CASSLAGGHGTEKLFF. CDR3 coding DNA: TGCGCCAGCAGCTTGGCCGGGGGGCACGGAACTGAAAAACTGTTTTTT.

This clone was seen only once. V is TRBV11-2 and J is TRBJ2-5; D call uncertain. This CDR3 contains 15 residues. In germline, CDR1 is SGHAT, CDR2 FQNNGV. V shed 5 bases and J shed 2 bases, with 15 bases lying between them. The CDR3: CASSLLRRVQETQYF. The CDR3 coding sequence is TGTGCCAGCAGCCTCCTACGGAGAGTACAAGAGACCCAGTACTTC.

The rearrangement uses TRBV19 and TRBJ2-5; the match to TRBD1 covers 7 bases. The CDR3 totals 13 residues. V dropped 8 bases and J dropped 5; count of bases not matched to a gene: 8. CDR1 is LNHDA, CDR2 SQIVND, per germline (reference sequence). The CDR3 loop reads CASRAGGLETQYF. DNA for the CDR3: TGTGCCAGTCGGGCAGGGGGATTGGAGACCCAGTACTTC. Filled out from reference TRBV19 and TRBJ2-5, the complete variable domain reads DGGITQSPKYLFRKEGQNVTLSCEQNLNHDAMYWYRQDPGQGLRLIYYSQIVNDFQKGDIAEGYSVSREKKESFPLTVTSAQKNPTAFYLCASRAGGLETQYFGPGTRLLVL.

The V gene is TRBV5-1, the J gene TRBJ1-1, with no clear D. Looked up from germline, CDR1 is SGHRS and CDR2 is YFSETQ. V gave up 5 bases and J gave up 3 bases, with 8 bases separating them. The CDR3 runs 12 residues. The CDR3 nucleotides are TGCGCCAGCAGGGCTGGGTACACTGAAGCTTTCTTT. It yields the protein CASRAGYTEAFF. The full variable domain, completed using reference TRBV5-1 and TRBJ1-1, is KAGVTQTPRYLIKTRGQQVTLSCSPISGHRSVSWYQQTPGQGLQFLFEYFSETQRNKGNFPGRFSGRQFSNSRSEMNVSTLELGDSALYLCASRAGYTEAFFGQGTRLTVV.

The chain couples TRBV9 to TRBJ2-1; D is unclear. The germline V and J ends were trimmed by 0 bases and 0 bases, with 10 bases remaining between them. Germline CDR1 SGDLS, CDR2 YYNGEE. The CDR3 contains 16 residues. CDR3 residues: CASSVEILSSYNEQFF. In nucleotides, the CDR3 is TGTGCCAGCAGCGTAGAAATCCTGAGCTCCTACAATGAGCAGTTCTTC.

The V call is TRBV30, the J call TRBJ1-4; no firm D call. The CDR3 has 14 amino acids. Germline CDR1 and CDR2: GTSNPN and SVGIG (reference sequence). With 2 bases removed from V and 0 bases from J, the gap between germline ends came to 7 bases. The CDR3 sequence is CAWSNFATNEKLFF. The CDR3 DNA reads as TGTGCCTGGAGTAACTTTGCAACTAATGAAAAACTGTTTTTT.

J is TRBJ2-2 and V is TRBV19; 11 bases match TRBD2. The germline V gene has CDR1 LNHDA and CDR2 SQIVND (reference sequence). CDR3 length equals 16 residues. Trimming took 7 bases from V and 6 from J; bases not matched to a gene: 10. The CDR3: CASKLLAGGPPGELFF. Written as DNA, the CDR3 is TGTGCCAGTAAGCTCCTAGCGGGGGGCCCCCCCGGGGAGCTGTTTTTT. Looking up the rest from reference TRBV19 and TRBJ2-2 gives the full variable domain: DGGITQSPKYLFRKEGQNVTLSCEQNLNHDAMYWYRQDPGQGLRLIYYSQIVNDFQKGDIAEGYSVSREKKESFPLTVTSAQKNPTAFYLCASKLLAGGPPGELFFGEGSRLTVL.

This chain connects TRBV7-9 to TRBJ2-6; maybe TRBD1 (5 bases). Trimming pared 7 bases from V and 2 bases from J, leaving 15 bases between. This CDR3 comprises 16 residues. Germline V CDR1 and CDR2: SEHNR, FQNEAQ (reference sequence). CDR3 coding DNA: TGTGCCAGCACCCCCTTGGCAGGGCCTGGGGCCAACGTCCTGACTTTC. The encoded protein is CASTPLAGPGANVLTF. The complete variable domain, with remaining parts taken from reference TRBV7-9 and TRBJ2-6, reads DTGVSQNPRHKITKRGQNVTFRCDPISEHNRLYWYRQTLGQGPEFLTYFQNEAQLEKSRLLSDRFSAERPKGSFSTLEIQRTEQGDSAMYLCASTPLAGPGANVLTFGAGSRLTVL.

This chain joins TRBV30 and TRBJ1-1; D not certain. The V end was cut by 4 bases, the J end by 4 bases, with 7 bases between. The CDR3 sequence is 11 residues long. Germline-derived CDR1 and CDR2 are GTSNPN and SVGIG (reference sequence). CDR3 protein: CAWTPRTEAFF. CDR3 in DNA: TGTGCCTGGACCCCTCGCACTGAAGCTTTCTTT.

This sequence joins TRBV27 and TRBJ1-1; maybe TRBD1 (5 bases). The CDR3 runs 16 residues. The ends were cut back, 5 bases at V and 3 bases at J, with 19 bases in the middle. CDR1 and CDR2 from the germline V gene are MNHEY and SMNVEV (reference sequence). The CDR3 here is CASSERSGPTYTEAFF. CDR3 DNA sequence: TGTGCCAGCAGTGAAAGATCAGGGCCGACGTACACTGAAGCTTTCTTT.

The chain links TRBV30 to TRBJ2-7; 7 nucleotides align to TRBD1. The CDR3 is made up of 13 amino acids. Per germline, CDR1 GTSNPN and CDR2 SVGIG (reference sequence). J lost 2 bases, V lost 2 bases, and 3 bases had no gene match. CDR3 in amino acids: CAWSSGGPYEQYF. The CDR3 DNA reads as TGTGCCTGGAGTTCAGGGGGACCCTACGAGCAGTACTTC.

This clone was recorded a few times. The gene calls are TRBV10-2 and TRBJ1-2; perhaps TRBD1 as D (5 bases). The length of the CDR3 is 13 residues. V was shortened by 6 bases and J by 4 bases, with 12 bases between the two germline ends. Germline V gene data show CDR1 as WSHSY and CDR2 as SAAADI. The CDR3 here is CASSSRQLYGYTF. The CDR3 nucleotides are TGCGCCAGCAGCTCCAGACAGCTCTATGGCTACACCTTC.

This chain uses TRBV11-2 with TRBJ2-5; D gene unclear. CDR3 size: 14 residues. V was clipped by 3 bases and J by 2 bases, with 10 bases between them. Germline V gene sequence: CDR1 SGHAT, CDR2 FQNNGV. CDR3 nucleotide sequence: TGTGCCAGCAGCTTTTCCCGAGGTCAAGAGACCCAGTACTTC. Amino acids: CASSFSRGQETQYF.

For the CDR3, the DNA is TGTGCCAGCACCCGACAGGGCTCCTACGAGCAGTACTTC. Protein: CASTRQGSYEQYF. J is TRBJ2-7 and V is TRBV2; 7 bases are shared with TRBD1. There are 13 residues in the CDR3. Germline V CDR1 and CDR2: SNHLY, FYNNEI. V lost 7 bases, J lost 0 bases, and 3 bases stayed unmatched.